These 25 T cell receptor beta chains share one sample of origin, sequenced in a study of blood T cell repertoires in COVID-19. The method was immunoSEQ multiplex PCR; TCRdb's version includes in-frame clones alone and lacks a portion of them. The table shows roughly 300,000 clones, with more than 85% occurring only once. The specimen sequenced was PBMCs or T cells enriched from blood (not recorded which). The receptors were gathered from a woman aged 25 to 39 who had recovered from COVID-19.

This clone showed up just once. The V and J genes are TRBV5-1 and TRBJ1-3, with D perhaps TRBD1 (5 bases). CDR3 length: 16 residues. In germline, CDR1 is SGHRS, CDR2 YFSETQ. The V gene lost 0 bases and the J gene lost 3 bases, with 13 bases spanning the gap. The CDR3 region is CASSLAGIVLGNTIYF. CDR3 in DNA: TGCGCCAGCAGCTTGGCAGGGATAGTACTTGGAAACACCATATATTTT.

The J gene is TRBJ2-5, the V gene TRBV18, with 11 bases fitting TRBD1. This CDR3 is built from 14 residues. In germline, CDR1 is KGHSH, CDR2 LQKENI. V was clipped by 7 bases and J by 8 bases; unmatched bases: 9. In DNA form, the CDR3 reads TGTGCCAGCTTGCAGTGGGACAGGGGGACTACCCAGTACTTC. This translates into CASLQWDRGTTQYF.

The chain has TRBV18 and TRBJ2-6, with D uncertain. The CDR3 extends over 15 amino acids. V lost 3 bases to trimming and J lost 0 bases, with 6 bases between them. Germline V gives CDR1 KGHSH, CDR2 LQKENI. CDR3 amino acids: CASSPTSSGANVLTF. CDR3 DNA sequence: TGTGCCAGCTCACCTACAAGCTCTGGGGCCAACGTCCTGACTTTC.

The chain links TRBV5-1 to TRBJ2-7, with a tentative D call TRBD1 (5 bases). V dropped 0 bases and J dropped 5 bases, with 12 bases sitting between them. The germline CDR1 and CDR2 sequences are SGHRS and YFSETQ. The CDR3 sequence is 14 residues long. In DNA, the CDR3 is TGCGCCAGCAGCTTGGGGACAATATCCCACGAGCAGTACTTC. Its translation: CASSLGTISHEQYF.

There are a few counts of this clone. The chain carries TRBV27 and TRBJ1-5, with D possibly TRBD1 on 5 matching bases. Per germline, CDR1 MNHEY and CDR2 SMNVEV (reference sequence). V was pared by 0 bases and J by 7 bases, with 13 bases between. The CDR3 length is 15 residues. CDR3 DNA: TGTGCCAGCAGTTTATCTGGGCAGGGTGAGCAGCCCCAGCATTTT. Translating gives CASSLSGQGEQPQHF.

The CDR3 region has the DNA TGTGCCAGCAGCCAAGATCGACAGGGAGAGAAACTGTTTTTT. Amino acid sequence: CASSQDRQGEKLFF. The chain is built from TRBV3-1 (or the pseudogene TRBV3-2) and TRBJ1-4; 7 nucleotides line up with TRBD1. J lost 11 bases, V lost 0 bases, and 6 bases had no gene match. This CDR3 contains 14 residues. Germline CDR1 LGHDT, CDR2 YNNKEL (reference sequence).

This rearrangement joins TRBV6-6 to TRBJ1-5; 8 bases line up with TRBD1. This CDR3 spans 15 amino acids. J was trimmed by 2 bases and V by 6 bases; bases with no gene match: 6. Germline V lookup: CDR1 MNHNY, CDR2 SVGAGI (reference sequence). The CDR3 loop is CASRDGGQGNQPQHF. CDR3 DNA: TGTGCCAGCAGGGACGGGGGACAGGGCAATCAGCCCCAGCATTTT.

The chain carries TRBV7-6 and TRBJ1-6, with 8 bases identical to TRBD1. Trimming removed 4 bases from V and 8 bases from J; junction bases left unmatched: 4. CDR1 is SGHVS, CDR2 FNYEAQ, per germline. The CDR3 loop spans 14 amino acids. In DNA, the CDR3 is TGTGCCAGCAGCTCCGGACAGGGCCATTCACCCCTCCACTTT. Amino acid sequence: CASSSGQGHSPLHF.

The chain links TRBV5-1 to TRBJ2-5; a possible D gene is TRBD2 (6 bases). This CDR3 comprises 17 residues. The V gene's germline CDR1 is SGHRS and CDR2 YFSETQ. V gave up 1 base and J gave up 5 bases, with 21 bases separating them. CDR3 sequence reads: CASSLRQAGRGGETQYF. In DNA, the CDR3 is TGCGCCAGCAGCTTGCGCCAGGCGGGAAGAGGAGGGGAGACCCAGTACTTC.

The chain carries TRBV2 and TRBJ2-2; 8 positions match TRBD1. The CDR3 extends over 20 amino acids. V lost 8 bases and J lost 3; bases outside the gene matches: 23. Germline V lookup: CDR1 SNHLY, CDR2 FYNNEI. In nucleotides, the CDR3 is TGTGCCAGCCCCGCCCCGCGACAGGGGTTTATTGGGGTTCACACCGGGGAGCTGTTTTTT. It encodes CASPAPRQGFIGVHTGELFF.

The J gene is TRBJ1-4, the V gene TRBV7-9; D remains unclear. CDR3 length: 12 residues. The V gene's germline CDR1 is SEHNR and CDR2 FQNEAQ (reference sequence). The V end lost 5 bases, the J end lost 8 bases, and 9 bases lay between the germline ends. CDR3 loop: CASSPSGEKLFF. CDR3 coding DNA: TGTGCCAGCAGCCCCTCGGGGGAAAAACTGTTTTTT.

CDR3 coding DNA: TGTGCCAGCAGCTTAGGTGGTGCGGAAGCTTTCTTT. Translation gives CASSLGGAEAFF. The rearrangement links TRBV7-9 to TRBJ1-1; D is unclear. Trimming shortened V by 1 base and J by 8 bases, and 8 bases separated the two germline ends. In germline, CDR1 is SEHNR, CDR2 FQNEAQ (reference sequence). CDR3 length: 12 residues.

The sample holds one count of this clone. The chain joins TRBV4-3 to TRBJ1-2; a possible D gene is TRBD1 (5 bases). V lost 0 bases and J 6 bases, leaving 23 bases between the germline ends. The CDR3 totals 18 residues. From germline, CDR1 is LGHNA and CDR2 YSLEER. The CDR3 region is CASSQEAPGFRRGDGYTF. Here the CDR3 DNA reads TGCGCCAGCAGCCAAGAAGCCCCCGGGTTTAGGAGGGGCGATGGCTACACCTTC.

In its sample, this clone was seen once. The chain is built from TRBV3-1 (or the pseudogene TRBV3-2) and TRBJ2-3; perhaps TRBD2 as D (6 bases). The CDR3 spans 15 residues. Germline lookup yields CDR1 LGHDT and CDR2 YNNKEL (reference sequence). Trimming cost V 4 bases and J 4 bases, with 15 bases left between them. The CDR3 DNA follows: TGTGCCAGCAGCCTGTCTCTAGCGCAGTCAGATACGCAGTATTTT. The encoded protein is CASSLSLAQSDTQYF.

V usage is TRBV11-2 and J usage is TRBJ1-1; no reliable D call. The V gene's germline CDR1 is SGHAT and CDR2 FQNNGV. There are 16 residues in the CDR3. V lost 4 bases to trimming and J lost 3 bases, with 18 bases between them. Here the CDR3 DNA reads TGTGCCAGCAGCTCCTATGGCGGGTTAAGGGACACTGAAGCTTTCTTT. As protein: CASSSYGGLRDTEAFF.

This clone appeared once. The V call is TRBV5-6, the J call TRBJ2-1, with a possible D match to TRBD1 (6 bases). The germline gives CDR1 SGHDT, CDR2 YYEEEE. This CDR3 region has 14 residues. The germline V and J ends were trimmed by 4 bases and 6 bases, with 14 bases remaining between them. The CDR3 reads CASSLGAQGNEQFF. For the CDR3, the DNA is TGTGCCAGCAGCCTCGGGGCACAGGGCAATGAGCAGTTCTTC.

The table lists this clone with a count of one. The rearrangement joins TRBV6-5 to TRBJ1-3, with TRBD1 identical over 7 bases. The CDR3 has 15 residues. The germline gives CDR1 MNHEY, CDR2 SVGAGI. Losses at the gene ends were 2 bases for V and 4 bases for J; bases not matched to a gene: 5. Here the CDR3 DNA reads TGTGCCAGCAGTTACGACAGGGTATCGGGAAACACCATATATTTT. Protein: CASSYDRVSGNTIYF.

The J gene is TRBJ2-1, the V gene TRBV5-4; TRBD1 might be the D (5 bases). V was shortened by 1 base and J by 8 bases, with 22 bases between the two germline ends. This CDR3 is built from 17 residues. Germline V lookup: CDR1 SGHNT, CDR2 YYREEE (reference sequence). DNA for the CDR3: TGTGCCAGCAGCTTGCGGACGTGGCTAACCAGGGCCGATGAGCAGTTCTTC. Protein sequence: CASSLRTWLTRADEQFF.

The chain couples TRBV30 to TRBJ1-2; perhaps TRBD1 as D (5 bases). The V gene lost 5 bases and the J gene lost 4 bases, with 11 bases spanning the gap. From germline, CDR1 is GTSNPN and CDR2 SVGIG (reference sequence). There are 12 residues in the CDR3. CDR3 sequence: CAWDGGSYGYTF. CDR3 in DNA: TGTGCCTGGGACGGGGGGAGCTATGGCTACACCTTC.

The chain joins TRBV6-1 to TRBJ1-5, with D possibly TRBD1 on 5 matching bases. The CDR3 contains 19 residues. Germline CDR1 and CDR2: MNHNS and SASEGT. The ends were cut back, 0 bases at V and 2 bases at J, with 20 bases in the middle. CDR3 region: CASSEAHAQGMVRNQPQHF. CDR3 nucleotide sequence: TGTGCCAGCAGTGAAGCACACGCCCAGGGAATGGTGCGCAATCAGCCCCAGCATTTT.

To note about this clone: Other nucleotide sequences from this sample produce the same CDR3. V usage is TRBV5-1 and J usage is TRBJ1-2, with 9 positions matching TRBD1. V trimming: 0 bases; J trimming: 7 bases; junction bases outside the gene matches: 4. CDR1 SGHRS and CDR2 YFSETQ come from the germline V gene. The CDR3 totals 14 residues. As DNA, the CDR3 is TGCGCCAGCAGCTTGGCACAGGGGGCAGGTGGCTACACCTTC. It translates to CASSLAQGAGGYTF.

CDR3 coding DNA: TGTGCCACCACAGGGGGTTACTACAATGAGCAGTTCTTC. This gives the protein CATTGGYYNEQFF. The chain carries TRBV2 and TRBJ2-1; 8 bases match TRBD1. V lost 10 bases, J lost 3 bases, and 5 bases stayed unmatched. The CDR3 has 13 amino acids. In germline, CDR1 is SNHLY, CDR2 FYNNEI.

CDR3 region: CASSLGRLNNEKLFF. The CDR3 coding sequence is TGCGCCAGCAGCTTGGGCAGGCTCAACAATGAAAAACTGTTTTTT. The rearrangement uses TRBV5-1 and TRBJ1-4; D unclear. The CDR3 is 15 residues long. Germline CDR1 and CDR2: SGHRS and YFSETQ. V dropped 0 bases and J dropped 5 bases, with 11 bases sitting between them.

The chain couples TRBV28 to TRBJ1-2; D may be TRBD1 (6 bases). In germline, CDR1 is MDHEN, CDR2 SYDVKM. This CDR3 contains 14 residues. V lost 3 bases, J lost 0 bases, and 8 bases lay in between. CDR3: CASSFTGTNYGYTF. CDR3 DNA: TGTGCCAGCAGTTTCACAGGGACTAACTATGGCTACACCTTC.

J is TRBJ1-5 and V is TRBV21-1; TRBD1 was called by the table and not checked on the DNA. TRBV21-1 represents a pseudogene. The CDR3 is made up of 15 amino acids. CDR3 bases: TGTGCCAGCAGCACCCGGCAGGCCTACTATCAGCCCCAGCATTTT. Translation gives CASSTRQAYYQPQHF.